The 27 T cell receptor beta chains reported below all come from one sample, sequenced in a study of T cells in Graves' hyperthyroidism and ophthalmopathy. RNA transcripts were the template for amplifying TCR beta CDR3 regions. The study used the HTBI primer set for a first-round RT-PCR of the TCR CDR3. TCRdb reprocessed the multiplex PCR reads via MiXCR and lists one record per CDR3 protein. Of some 620,000 distinct CDR3 sequences listed, about 17% are singletons. The material sequenced was blood. These receptors originate from a woman younger than 45 with Graves' hyperthyroidism.

V is TRBV20-1 and J is TRBJ2-7; 8 bases agree with TRBD2. The CDR3 length is 14 residues. V was clipped by 3 bases and J by 2 bases; unmatched bases: 6. Germline V gives CDR1 DFQATT, CDR2 SNEGSKA (reference sequence). The CDR3 sequence is CSARGLDIPYEQYF. CDR3 bases: TGCAGTGCTAGGGGACTAGACATTCCCTACGAGCAGTACTTC.

This clonotype has just a few counts. The V gene is TRBV12-3 or TRBV12-4, the J gene TRBJ2-7; TRBD2 matches 7 bases. This CDR3 is built from 12 residues. Losses at the gene ends were 7 bases for V and 5 bases for J; bases not matched to a gene: 5. The DNA of the CDR3 is TGTGCCAGCACGGGGGGATGGGACGAGCAGTACTTC. Its protein is CASTGGWDEQYF.

V and J are TRBV25-1 and TRBJ2-7; D ambiguous. Trimming removed 5 bases at V and 6 bases at J, with 14 bases between. Germline V CDR1 and CDR2: MGHDK, SYGVNS. The CDR3 is 13 residues long. The CDR3 loop is CASSQRLRFEQYF. The DNA for the CDR3 is TGTGCCAGCAGTCAAAGGTTGCGGTTCGAGCAGTACTTC.

This clonotype was seen a few times. J is TRBJ2-7 and V is TRBV6-1; TRBD1 is a possible D gene (5 bases). Per the germline V gene, CDR1 is MNHNS and CDR2 is SASEGT. Trimming stripped 2 bases from V and 7 bases from J, with 12 bases between. The CDR3 is 13 residues long. The chain's CDR3 is CASSELGVGEQYF. In nucleotides, the CDR3 is TGTGCCAGCAGTGAACTAGGGGTGGGAGAGCAGTACTTC.

The rearrangement uses TRBV6-2 or TRBV6-3 and TRBJ2-1; D possibly matches TRBD1 or TRBD2 (7 bases each). The CDR3 runs to 13 residues. Germline lookup yields CDR1 MNHEY and CDR2 SVGEGT. V lost 9 bases and J lost 9, with 18 bases in between. CDR3 loop: CASLLSRGGEQFF. The CDR3 region has the DNA TGTGCCAGTCTCCTCTCCAGGGGGGGTGAGCAGTTCTTC.

This clonotype occurred many times. This chain joins TRBV18 and TRBJ2-5; D unresolved. CDR3 length equals 14 residues. The ends were cut back, 5 bases at V and 2 bases at J, with 12 bases in the middle. CDR1 is KGHSH, CDR2 LQKENI, per germline. The CDR3 loop is CASSVSTHQETQYF. The CDR3 bases are TGTGCCAGCTCAGTGTCGACACATCAAGAGACCCAGTACTTC.

The rearrangement uses TRBV28 and TRBJ1-5, with TRBD1 identical over 7 bases. The germline V gene encodes CDR1 MDHEN and CDR2 SYDVKM. V shed 7 bases and J 6 bases; nucleotides not matched to a gene: 9. This CDR3 spans 14 amino acids. The CDR3 sequence: CASTLRRGLQPQHF. Written as DNA, the CDR3 is TGTGCCAGCACCTTACGAAGGGGGCTTCAGCCCCAGCATTTT.

This clonotype was seen only a few times. One end of the junction does not line up with germline, which may come from a read error. The chain recombines TRBV5-8 with TRBJ2-1; D may match TRBD1 or TRBD2 (5 bases each). Germline V CDR1 and CDR2: SGHTS, YDEGEE. The CDR3 runs to 13 residues. The CDR3 DNA sequence: TGCGCCAGCACCGGGACCCGAGGCGATGAGCAGTTCTTC. It is translated as CASTGTRGDEQFF. The full variable domain, with the rest looked up from reference TRBV5-8 and TRBJ2-1, is EAGVTQSPTHLIKTRGQQATLRCSPISGHTSVYWYQQALGLGLQFLLWYDEGEERNRGNFPPRFSGRQFPNYSSELNVNALELEDSALYLCASTGTRGDEQFFGPGTRLTVL.

The chain employs TRBV3-1 and TRBJ1-2, with unresolved D. Trimming took 1 base from V and 8 from J, leaving 20 bases between them. The CDR3 covers 16 residues. Looked up from germline, CDR1 is LGHDT and CDR2 is YNNKEL (reference sequence). CDR3 region: CASSQGSPLLPGGYTF. CDR3 bases: TGTGCCAGCAGCCAAGGTTCGCCTCTACTTCCTGGGGGCTACACCTTC.

This sequence joins TRBV15 and TRBJ2-7; D is ambiguous. The CDR3 sequence is 15 residues long. Germline CDR1 is LNHNV and CDR2 is YYDKDF (reference sequence). Trimming took 3 bases from V and 3 from J, leaving 15 bases between them. The chain's CDR3 is CATSRAWASLYEQYF. CDR3 sequence (DNA): TGTGCCACCAGCAGGGCTTGGGCATCACTCTACGAGCAGTACTTC. The whole variable domain, filled in from reference TRBV15 and TRBJ2-7, reads DAMVIQNPRYQVTQFGKPVTLSCSQTLNHNVMYWYQQKSSQAPKLLFHYYDKDFNNEADTPDNFQSRRPNTSFCFLDIRSPGLGDTAMYLCATSRAWASLYEQYFGPGTRLTVT.

The rearrangement links TRBV20-1 to TRBJ2-3; TRBD2 matches at 8 bases. V lost 5 bases to trimming and J lost 1 base; unmatched junction nucleotides: 8. The CDR3 consists of 15 residues. Germline V lookup: CDR1 DFQATT, CDR2 SNEGSKA (reference sequence). CDR3 protein: CSACRGGRCTDTQYF. The CDR3 region has the DNA TGCAGTGCTTGCCGGGGGGGGCGCTGCACAGATACGCAGTATTTT.

In DNA, the CDR3 is TGCGCCAGCAGCCACTGGGGACTGGCCGCAGAAGGAGATAGCTCTGGGGCCAACGTCCTGACTTTC. Residues: CASSHWGLAAEGDSSGANVLTF. V usage is TRBV4-1 and J usage is TRBJ2-6; a weak D match, TRBD2 (6 bases). This CDR3 has 22 residues. Trimming took 3 bases from V and 0 from J, leaving 27 bases between them. Germline V gene lookup returns CDR1 MGHRA and CDR2 YSYEKL.

This clonotype was recorded a few times. One end of the junction fails to match germline, which may point to a read error. The V gene is TRBV6-9, the J gene TRBJ1-4; no definite D call. The germline gives CDR1 MNHGY, CDR2 SVAAGI. CDR3 length: 16 residues. CDR3 in amino acids: CASSYPPGRLNEKLFF. The CDR3 DNA is TGTGCCAGCAGTTACCCTCCCGGCCGTCTTAATGAGAAACTGTTTTTT.

About this clonotype itself: This could be a read error, since a much larger clone is one nucleotide away. The chain couples TRBV7-2 to TRBJ2-7, with TRBD2 identical over 7 bases. This CDR3 has 15 residues. Looked up from germline, CDR1 is SGHTA and CDR2 is FQGNSA. This CDR3 is CASSLSGTTAYVQYF. In DNA, the CDR3 is TGTGCCAGCAGCTTATCCGGGACTACCGCCTACGTGCAGTACTTC. Filled out from reference TRBV7-2 and TRBJ2-7, the complete variable domain reads GAGVSQSPSNKVTEKGKDVELRCDPISGHTALYWYRQSLGQGLEFLIYFQGNSAPDKSGLPSDRFSAERTGGSVSTLTIQRTQQEDSAVYLCASSLSGTTAYVQYFGPGTRLTVT.

This clonotype came up many times. The chain has TRBV2 and TRBJ1-1; D gene ambiguous. Trimming stripped 4 bases from V and 8 bases from J, with 14 bases between. Germline V CDR1 and CDR2: SNHLY, FYNNEI. The CDR3 has 13 residues. This CDR3 reads CASSVRVELEAFF. The CDR3 region has the DNA TGTGCCAGCAGTGTGAGAGTCGAACTCGAAGCTTTCTTT.

The rearrangement joins TRBV11-3 to TRBJ2-7, with D possibly being TRBD1 (6 bases). The germline V gene encodes CDR1 SGHNT and CDR2 YENEEA. V dropped 2 bases and J dropped 5 bases, with 13 bases sitting between them. The CDR3 contains 14 residues. CDR3 residues: CASSLRQGLHEQYF. The DNA of the CDR3 is TGTGCCAGCAGCTTAAGGCAGGGGCTGCACGAGCAGTACTTC.

The chain links TRBV20-1 to TRBJ1-1; TRBD1 matches at 8 bases. Germline-derived CDR1 and CDR2 are DFQATT and SNEGSKA (reference sequence). V lost 0 bases and J lost 2; bases outside the gene matches: 5. The CDR3 is 15 amino acids. CDR3 sequence (DNA): TGCAGTGCTAGAGATCCCACAGGGGGTAACACTGAAGCTTTCTTT. Its translation is CSARDPTGGNTEAFF.

J is TRBJ1-1 and V is TRBV6-5; D ambiguous. The length of the CDR3 is 14 residues. Trimming removed 2 bases from V and 6 bases from J, with 13 bases in between. Germline V lookup: CDR1 MNHEY, CDR2 SVGAGI. The CDR3 spells CASSYRERAAEAFF. CDR3 nucleotides: TGTGCCAGCAGTTACCGCGAGAGGGCCGCTGAAGCTTTCTTT.

This clonotype was recorded at least ten times. This chain joins TRBV18 and TRBJ1-1; no reliable D call. CDR1 is KGHSH, CDR2 LQKENI, per germline. CDR3 length: 14 residues. V lost 10 bases and J lost 1, with 16 bases in between. DNA for the CDR3: TGTGCCACCCAACGATCCCCGCGGAACACTGAAGCTTTCTTT. The encoded protein is CATQRSPRNTEAFF.

The table lists this clonotype with many counts. The genes are TRBV20-1 and TRBJ2-7; no firm D call. Trimming took 7 bases from V and 4 from J, leaving 8 bases between them. Germline-derived CDR1 and CDR2 are DFQATT and SNEGSKA (reference sequence). CDR3 size: 10 residues. CDR3 bases: TGCAGTGTCACGTGGTACGAGCAGTACTTC. It encodes CSVTWYEQYF.

This clonotype was recorded many times. The V gene is TRBV7-9, the J gene TRBJ2-3; 9 nucleotides match TRBD1. Germline V CDR1 and CDR2: SEHNR, FQNEAQ (reference sequence). With V trimmed by 5 bases and J by 4 bases, 4 bases remained unmatched. The CDR3 extends over 14 amino acids. CDR3 residues: CASSPRQGADTQYF. Written as DNA, the CDR3 is TGTGCCAGCAGCCCTCGACAGGGGGCAGATACGCAGTATTTT. Full variable domain (rest looked up from reference TRBV7-9 and TRBJ2-3): DTGVSQNPRHKITKRGQNVTFRCDPISEHNRLYWYRQTLGQGPEFLTYFQNEAQLEKSRLLSDRFSAERPKGSFSTLEIQRTEQGDSAMYLCASSPRQGADTQYFGPGTRLTVL.

This clonotype appeared many times. The chain is built from TRBV6-1 and TRBJ1-5; 7 bases match TRBD1. V lost 6 bases, J lost 2 bases, and 10 bases stayed unmatched. The germline V gene has CDR1 MNHNS and CDR2 SASEGT. The CDR3 is 16 amino acids. The CDR3 loop is CASRDLRQGGNQPQHF. Written as DNA, the CDR3 is TGTGCCAGCAGAGACCTCCGACAGGGAGGCAATCAGCCCCAGCATTTT.

This clonotype was recorded at least ten times. A read error may account for a junction end that differs from germline. The chain has TRBV7-9 and TRBJ1-1, with no clear D. The CDR3 totals 14 residues. Germline-derived CDR1 and CDR2 are SEHNR and FQNEAQ (reference sequence). The CDR3 bases are TGCGCCAGCAGCCCCAGGACCTTGAACACTGAAGCTTTCTTT. Amino acid sequence: CASSPRTLNTEAFF.

The table lists this clonotype with many counts. The rearrangement joins TRBV30 to TRBJ1-4; D not resolved. V dropped 2 bases and J dropped 5 bases, with 9 bases sitting between them. The CDR3 length is 13 residues. The germline CDR1 and CDR2 sequences are GTSNPN and SVGIG (reference sequence). CDR3 in amino acids: CAWSPTRNEKLFF. CDR3 sequence (DNA): TGTGCCTGGAGTCCCACCAGAAATGAAAAACTGTTTTTT.

The V and J genes are TRBV11-2 and TRBJ2-5; TRBD1 matches at 11 bases. The CDR3 has 15 amino acids. CDR1 is SGHAT, CDR2 FQNNGV, per germline. Losses at the gene ends were 3 bases for V and 5 bases for J; bases not matched to a gene: 5. CDR3 sequence (DNA): TGTGCCAGCAGCTTTCGGACAGGGGGCCCGGAGACCCAGTACTTC. It translates to CASSFRTGGPETQYF.

The chain links TRBV10-3 to TRBJ1-1; no clear D. With 8 bases removed from V and 0 bases from J, the gap between germline ends came to 7 bases. Germline lookup yields CDR1 ENHRY and CDR2 SYGVKD. There are 12 residues in the CDR3. CDR3 nucleotide sequence: TGTGCCATCTCGGGAATGAACACTGAAGCTTTCTTT. Amino acids: CAISGMNTEAFF.

Only a few counts were recorded for this clonotype. CDR3 DNA sequence: TGTGCCAGCAGTTTTCTGGCAGGCAATCAGCCCCAGCATTTT. Translating it yields CASSFLAGNQPQHF. This chain joins TRBV27 and TRBJ1-5; D call uncertain. The length of the CDR3 is 14 residues. Trimming pared 3 bases from V and 2 bases from J, leaving 8 bases between. Germline V gene lookup returns CDR1 MNHEY and CDR2 SMNVEV (reference sequence).